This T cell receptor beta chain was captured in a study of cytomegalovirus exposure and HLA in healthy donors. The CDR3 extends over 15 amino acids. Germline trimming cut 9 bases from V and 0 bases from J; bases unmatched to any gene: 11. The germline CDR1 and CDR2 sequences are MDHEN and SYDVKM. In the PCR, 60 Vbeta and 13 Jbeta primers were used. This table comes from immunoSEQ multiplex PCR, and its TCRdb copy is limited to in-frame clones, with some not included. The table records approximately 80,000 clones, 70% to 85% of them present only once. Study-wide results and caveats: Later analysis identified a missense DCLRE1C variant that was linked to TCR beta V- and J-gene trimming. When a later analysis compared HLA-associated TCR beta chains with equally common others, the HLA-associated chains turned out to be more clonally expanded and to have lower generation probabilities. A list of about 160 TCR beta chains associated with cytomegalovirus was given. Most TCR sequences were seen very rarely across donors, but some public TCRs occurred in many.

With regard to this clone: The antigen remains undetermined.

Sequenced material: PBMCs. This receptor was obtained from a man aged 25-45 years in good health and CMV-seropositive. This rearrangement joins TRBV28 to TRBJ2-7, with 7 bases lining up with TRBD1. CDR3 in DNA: TGTGCCAGTTATTCGACAGGGATTGACTCCTACGAGCAGTACTTC. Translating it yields CASYSTGIDSYEQYF.